This T cell receptor beta chain was captured by sequencing in a study of cytomegalovirus exposure and HLA in healthy donors. The CDR3 length is 17 residues. Trimming removed 2 bases from V and 3 bases from J, with 16 bases in between. The germline CDR1 and CDR2 sequences are LNHDA and SQIVND (reference sequence). The PCR had 60 Vbeta and 13 Jbeta primers. Assay used: immunoSEQ multiplex PCR; TCRdb lists only in-frame clones, some missing. The sample has 180,000 or so clones; roughly 9.4% are singletons. The chain uses TRBV19 and TRBJ2-2, with D perhaps TRBD1 (6 bases). The specimen sequenced was PBMCs. The TCR was taken from a woman in her thirties in good health and CMV-seropositive. Here the CDR3 reads CASSIRDTFLYTGELFF. The CDR3 bases are TGTGCCAGTAGTATAAGGGACACCTTCCTTTACACCGGGGAGCTGTTTTTT.